This T cell receptor (beta chain) came from a study of PD-1 blockade in classical Hodgkin lymphoma. Sequencing used immunoSEQ multiplex PCR; TCRdb keeps in-frame clones, though not all of them. The sample shows about 100,000 clones, around nine tenths of them seen only once. With 1 base removed from V and 1 base from J, the gap between germline ends came to 13 bases. The germline CDR1 and CDR2 sequences are LGHNA and YSLEER. The CDR3 totals 16 residues. There was relapse after autologous stem cell transplantation in every patient, and there was variation in brentuximab vedotin exposure. V is TRBV4-3 and J is TRBJ1-1; no clear D. Material: peripheral blood mononuclear cells (PBMCs), obtained before the second cycle of nivolumab. The sequence came from a human donor with classical Hodgkin lymphoma. The CDR3 loop reads CASSQGYGAANTEAFF. CDR3 nucleotides: TGCGCCAGCAGCCAAGGGTACGGAGCGGCGAACACTGAAGCTTTCTTT.